The sequence of this TCR beta chain was determined in a study of T cell responses to AZD1222 COVID-19 vaccine. Study as a whole: Second-dose recipients at about 4 or about 12 weeks were treated as one pooled group. Study-wide results and caveats: Repertoires were collected only later (after the peak T cell response had occurred).

Method: immunoSEQ multiplex PCR; TCRdb's copy keeps in-frame clones and lacks some. The table records 130,000 to 150,000 clones, around 89% of them present only once. Note on this clone: As yet, its antigen is unknown.

V lost 4 bases to trimming and J lost 7 bases; unmatched junction nucleotides: 12. CDR3 length: 15 amino acids. From germline, CDR1 is SGHTA and CDR2 FQGNSA. This chain connects TRBV7-2 to TRBJ1-2, with TRBD1 matching over 7 bases. The sequence derives from an adult in good health. Here the sequenced sample was peripheral blood, taken on day 0 of AZD1222 vaccination. CDR3 sequence: CASSSGQAVTGGYTF. The CDR3 DNA is TGTGCCAGCAGCTCAGGACAGGCGGTAACGGGTGGCTACACCTTC.